These T cell receptor beta chains were read from a single sample in a study of T cell responses to AZD1222 COVID-19 vaccine. The table came from immunoSEQ multiplex PCR; TCRdb's copy has only in-frame clones and leaves some out. The sample shows fewer than 80,000 clones, approximately 85% of them seen only once. Sequencing was performed on peripheral blood, taken on day 0 of MenACWY control vaccination. The receptors derive from an adult in good health. Both conserved end residues are part of each CDR3. The D gene is left open where the match is weak. Some rows have no size entry. The others give once, few or many, or a class for an expanded clone.

>TRBJ2-3|TRBV7-9|NA|NA
CASSLIVPDTQYF
TGTGCCAGCAGCTTAATCGTCCCAGATACGCAGTATTTT
>TRBJ2-2|TRBV5-1|NA|NA
CASSDPPGAGTGELFF
TGCGCCAGCAGCGACCCTCCGGGGGCCGGAACCGGGGAGCTGTTTTTT
>TRBJ2-7|TRBV6-5|NA|TRBD1
CASSPLGTGDFLQYF
TGTGCCAGCAGTCCTTTAGGGACAGGGGATTTTTTGCAGTACTTC
>TRBJ2-7|TRBV4-2|NA|TRBD2
CASSQAEAGVDEQYF
TGTGCCAGCAGCCAAGCGGAAGCGGGGGTCGACGAGCAGTACTTC
>TRBJ1-3|TRBV5-4|NA|NA
CASSTDRSNTIYF
TGTGCCAGCAGCACCGACAGGAGCAACACCATATATTTT
>TRBJ1-1|TRBV30|NA|TRBD1
CAWRERDRGLNTEAFF
TGTGCCTGGAGGGAGAGGGACAGGGGGCTGAACACTGAAGCTTTCTTT
>TRBJ1-2|TRBV3-1/TRBV3-2|NA|NA
CASSAVYGYTF
TGTGCCAGCAGCGCAGTTTATGGCTACACCTTC
>TRBJ2-5|TRBV21-1|few|NA
CASDGWETQYF
TGTGCCAGCGATGGATGGGAGACCCAGTACTTC
>TRBJ1-2|TRBV19|NA|NA
CASSQSFNYGYTF
TGTGCCAGTAGTCAGTCATTTAACTATGGCTACACCTTC
>TRBJ1-1|TRBV20-1|NA|TRBD1
CRVGTGGQAFF
TGCAGGGTCGGGACAGGGGGCCAAGCTTTCTTT